One and the same sample provided the 26 T cell receptor beta chains below, sequenced in a study of cytomegalovirus exposure and HLA in healthy donors. PCR primers comprised 60 Vbeta and 13 Jbeta primers. Profiled with immunoSEQ multiplex PCR; TCRdb holds only in-frame clones, not every one. This table has some 120,000 clones, roughly 71% appearing once. Sequenced material: PBMCs. These receptors all stem from a woman aged 45-59 years in good health and CMV-seropositive.

The chain recombines TRBV30 with TRBJ2-3; D gene unclear. The CDR3 totals 11 residues. V dropped 0 bases and J dropped 6 bases, with 4 bases sitting between them. The germline V gene encodes CDR1 GTSNPN and CDR2 SVGIG (reference sequence). CDR3: CAWSVSDTQYF. The CDR3 DNA is TGTGCCTGGAGTGTATCTGATACGCAGTATTTT.

The CDR3 spells CASSAGTSRETQYF. The CDR3 DNA follows: TGTGCCAGCAGCGCCGGGACTAGCAGAGAGACCCAGTACTTC. The chain joins TRBV11-3 to TRBJ2-5; 9 bases are shared with TRBD2. V lost 5 bases to trimming and J lost 4 bases; unmatched junction nucleotides: 5. The CDR3 runs to 14 residues. CDR1 is SGHNT, CDR2 YENEEA, per germline.

Regarding this clone: At one boundary the junction diverges from the germline segment, which might be a read error. This chain joins TRBV5-6 and TRBJ2-7, with a weak D call TRBD2 (6 bases). This CDR3 region has 17 residues. CDR1 and CDR2 from the germline V gene are SGHDT and YYEEEE. The CDR3 sequence: CASRLEVSEGRRYEQYF. DNA for the CDR3: TGTGCCAGCCGCTTGGAGGTTTCGGAGGGCAGGCGCTACGAGCAGTACTTC.

The V gene is TRBV4-1, the J gene TRBJ2-2; D is perhaps TRBD1 (5 bases). CDR3 length equals 18 residues. Looked up from germline, CDR1 is MGHRA and CDR2 is YSYEKL. Trimming shortened V by 1 base and J by 0 bases, and 15 bases separated the two germline ends. The CDR3 protein is CASSQGWVDTANTGELFF. For the CDR3, the DNA is TGCGCCAGCAGCCAAGGATGGGTGGACACCGCGAACACCGGGGAGCTGTTTTTT.

The chain employs TRBV7-2 and TRBJ2-3, with TRBD2 as a possible D gene (7 bases). From germline, CDR1 is SGHTA and CDR2 FQGNSA. Trimming left V 1 base short and J 2 bases short, with 10 bases between. The CDR3 extends over 15 amino acids. The CDR3 bases are TGTGCCAGCAGCTTAGGGCGGGGGCCCACAGATACGCAGTATTTT. Its protein is CASSLGRGPTDTQYF.

The rearrangement uses TRBV11-2 and TRBJ2-3, with D perhaps matching TRBD2 (6 bases). The CDR3 runs to 15 residues. The germline CDR1 and CDR2 sequences are SGHAT and FQNNGV. Trimming left V 5 bases short and J 1 base short, with 13 bases between. CDR3 sequence: CASSKGAGRTDTQYF. DNA of the CDR3: TGTGCCAGCAGCAAAGGGGCGGGGCGCACAGATACGCAGTATTTT. The full variable domain, its missing parts supplied by reference TRBV11-2 and TRBJ2-3, is EAGVAQSPRYKIIEKRQSVAFWCNPISGHATLYWYQQILGQGPKLLIQFQNNGVVDDSQLPKDRFSAERLKGVDSTLKIQPAKLEDSAVYLCASSKGAGRTDTQYFGPGTRLTVL.

This clone was counted a single time. The V and J genes are TRBV19 and TRBJ1-2; perhaps TRBD1 as D (5 bases). Germline V gene sequence: CDR1 LNHDA, CDR2 SQIVND (reference sequence). The V end was cut by 4 bases, the J end by 4 bases, with 16 bases between. The length of the CDR3 is 15 residues. This CDR3 reads CASSTREGTGYGYTF. Written as DNA, the CDR3 is TGTGCCAGTAGTACCCGGGAGGGAACAGGCTATGGCTACACCTTC.

The V call is TRBV11-2, the J call TRBJ2-6; D is uncertain. Germline-derived CDR1 and CDR2 are SGHAT and FQNNGV. V shed 6 bases and J shed 2 bases, with 5 bases lying between them. This CDR3 spans 13 amino acids. CDR3 loop: CASSRAGANVLTF. The CDR3 DNA sequence: TGTGCCAGCAGTCGTGCTGGGGCCAACGTCCTGACTTTC.

This clone showed up just once. The rearrangement uses TRBV4-1 and TRBJ1-4; weak D call: TRBD1 (6 bases). Germline V gives CDR1 MGHRA, CDR2 YSYEKL. The CDR3 loop spans 15 amino acids. V lost 4 bases to trimming and J lost 3 bases, with 12 bases between them. CDR3 protein: CASSRTGRANEKLFF. As DNA, the CDR3 is TGCGCCAGCAGCCGAACAGGGCGGGCTAATGAAAAACTGTTTTTT.

The CDR3 sequence is CASSGGEEGTPSTDTQYF. The CDR3 nucleotides read TGTGCCAGTAGTGGGGGGGAGGAGGGGACCCCTAGCACAGATACGCAGTATTTT. This chain links TRBV19 with TRBJ2-3; 7 bases map to TRBD2. Unmatched junction bases numbered 14, after V lost 5 bases and J lost 0 bases. Germline V gene sequence: CDR1 LNHDA, CDR2 SQIVND (reference sequence). This CDR3 is 18 amino acids long.

The V gene is TRBV7-2, the J gene TRBJ2-7; 7 bases are a match to TRBD2. Germline loops: CDR1 SGHTA, CDR2 FQGNSA. V lost 5 bases to trimming and J lost 7 bases; unmatched junction nucleotides: 14. The CDR3 is made up of 15 amino acids. The CDR3 nucleotides are TGTGCCAGCAGCCCCCCGGGGAGGGCCCTCGGGGAGCAGTACTTC. It encodes CASSPPGRALGEQYF.

This clone was seen just once. J is TRBJ2-2 and V is TRBV4-1; 7 bases are shared with TRBD1. The CDR3 loop spans 15 amino acids. Per the germline V gene, CDR1 is MGHRA and CDR2 is YSYEKL. V dropped 4 bases and J dropped 6; count of bases not matched to a gene: 8. The CDR3 protein is CASSPRQGTAGELFF. The CDR3 DNA follows: TGCGCCAGCAGCCCAAGACAGGGAACGGCCGGGGAGCTGTTTTTT.

V usage is TRBV7-9 and J usage is TRBJ2-1; no firm D call. CDR3 length equals 15 residues. Germline CDR1 and CDR2: SEHNR and FQNEAQ (reference sequence). The V end was cut by 5 bases, the J end by 7 bases, with 18 bases between. The CDR3 sequence: CASSHLTSPRNEQFF. The CDR3 bases are TGTGCCAGCAGCCACCTTACCAGCCCTAGGAATGAGCAGTTCTTC.

J is TRBJ1-4 and V is TRBV2; TRBD1 matches 8 bases. Trimming removed 3 bases from V and 2 bases from J; junction bases left unmatched: 8. Germline-derived CDR1 and CDR2 are SNHLY and FYNNEI. The CDR3 runs to 17 residues. CDR3 amino acids: CASSEGTRQGTNEKLFF. CDR3 sequence (DNA): TGTGCCAGCAGTGAGGGTACGCGACAGGGGACTAATGAAAAACTGTTTTTT.

The rearrangement joins TRBV5-1 to TRBJ2-3, with 8 bases matching TRBD2. The V segment lost 2 bases and the J segment 1 base; nucleotides outside the gene matches: 3. From germline, CDR1 is SGHRS and CDR2 YFSETQ. CDR3 length: 15 amino acids. CDR3 residues: CASSLTSGGTDTQYF. Written as DNA, the CDR3 is TGCGCCAGCAGCTTAACTAGCGGAGGCACAGATACGCAGTATTTT.

V and J are TRBV5-6 and TRBJ1-2; no firm D call. Germline V CDR1 and CDR2: SGHDT, YYEEEE. The CDR3 contains 14 residues. Trimming shortened V by 0 bases and J by 7 bases, and 13 bases separated the two germline ends. The CDR3 loop is CASSLVRVVSGYTF. The CDR3 DNA follows: TGTGCCAGCAGCTTGGTAAGAGTCGTTAGTGGCTACACCTTC. The full variable domain, its missing parts supplied by reference TRBV5-6 and TRBJ1-2, is DAGVTQSPTHLIKTRGQQVTLRCSPKSGHDTVSWYQQALGQGPQFIFQYYEEEERQRGNFPDRFSGHQFPNYSSELNVNALLLGDSALYLCASSLVRVVSGYTFGSGTRLTVV.

This clone came up a few times. V is TRBV19 and J is TRBJ1-4; 7 bases are a match to TRBD1. The ends lost 6 bases at V and 3 bases at J; junction bases unmatched: 7. In germline, CDR1 is LNHDA, CDR2 SQIVND (reference sequence). This CDR3 is 15 amino acids long. CDR3 residues: CASRGGQVANEKLFF. CDR3 in DNA: TGTGCCAGTAGAGGTGGACAGGTGGCTAATGAAAAACTGTTTTTT.

The gene calls are TRBV11-3 and TRBJ1-2, with 10 bases lining up with TRBD1. The V and J ends lost 5 bases and 4 bases, in that order; junction bases with no gene match: 10. Germline V lookup: CDR1 SGHNT, CDR2 YENEEA. The CDR3 is made up of 16 amino acids. The CDR3: CASSPGQGMGAYGYTF. The DNA of the CDR3 is TGTGCCAGCAGCCCGGGACAGGGGATGGGGGCCTATGGCTACACCTTC.

V usage is TRBV2 and J usage is TRBJ1-1; D remains unclear. The CDR3 runs 13 residues. From germline, CDR1 is SNHLY and CDR2 FYNNEI. The germline V and J ends were trimmed by 6 bases and 0 bases, with 8 bases remaining between them. CDR3 residues: CASRENMNTEAFF. The CDR3 DNA is TGTGCCAGCAGGGAAAATATGAACACTGAAGCTTTCTTT.

This clone has more than one count but fewer than ten. The CDR3 region has the DNA TGTGCCAGCAGTTACGCAGGGAGGGCTTTCTTT. This encodes CASSYAGRAFF. The chain is built from TRBV6-5 and TRBJ1-1; TRBD1 might be the D (5 bases). The CDR3 loop spans 11 amino acids. Trimming removed 2 bases at V and 11 bases at J, with 9 bases between. Looked up from germline, CDR1 is MNHEY and CDR2 is SVGAGI.

The rearrangement uses TRBV27 and TRBJ1-5; tentatively, D is TRBD1 (5 bases). CDR3 size: 15 residues. Trimming took off 3 bases at V and 6 bases at J, with 15 bases between the two ends. Germline lookup yields CDR1 MNHEY and CDR2 SMNVEV (reference sequence). CDR3 in amino acids: CASSFAAVGGQPQHF. The CDR3, as DNA: TGTGCCAGCAGTTTCGCGGCAGTCGGGGGTCAGCCCCAGCATTTT.

J is TRBJ1-6 and V is TRBV2; D not resolved. The V gene lost 1 base and the J gene lost 0 bases, with 7 bases spanning the gap. The CDR3 covers 16 residues. Germline CDR1 and CDR2: SNHLY and FYNNEI. CDR3 region: CASSEGPSSYNSPLHF. CDR3 in DNA: TGTGCCAGCAGTGAAGGCCCGAGCTCCTATAATTCACCCCTCCACTTT.

CDR3 DNA sequence: TGTGCCTGGAGTGTACAAAAGGGGATGTCTGGGGCCAACGTCCTGACTTTC. It translates to CAWSVQKGMSGANVLTF. V and J are TRBV30 and TRBJ2-6; a weak D match, TRBD1 (5 bases). This CDR3 has 17 residues. CDR1 GTSNPN and CDR2 SVGIG come from the germline V gene (reference sequence). V lost 0 bases and J lost 1, with 13 bases in between.

The chain is built from TRBV5-1 and TRBJ1-3; D is ambiguous. Germline V CDR1 and CDR2: SGHRS, YFSETQ. The V and J ends lost 0 bases and 0 bases respectively, with 7 bases between them. The CDR3 covers 15 residues. Written as DNA, the CDR3 is TGCGCCAGCAGCTTGGGACGGGTCTCTGGAAACACCATATATTTT. Its protein is CASSLGRVSGNTIYF.

The genes are TRBV5-6 and TRBJ2-2; 8 bases are a match to TRBD2. Germline V lookup: CDR1 SGHDT, CDR2 YYEEEE. The CDR3 spans 17 residues. Trimming cost V 0 bases and J 5 bases; bases outside gene matches: 9. Here the CDR3 reads CASSLGSGTRGTGELFF. Written as DNA, the CDR3 is TGTGCCAGCAGCTTGGGTAGCGGGACCAGGGGTACCGGGGAGCTGTTTTTT.

V is TRBV15 and J is TRBJ2-3, with D unresolved. V lost 0 bases and J 5 bases, leaving 9 bases between the germline ends. Per germline, CDR1 LNHNV and CDR2 YYDKDF (reference sequence). The CDR3 length is 14 residues. CDR3 DNA sequence: TGTGCCACCAGCAGAGATCCGAGTGGAGATACGCAGTATTTT. This codes for CATSRDPSGDTQYF.